The sequence of this T cell receptor (beta chain) was determined in a study of cytomegalovirus exposure and HLA in healthy donors. Germline CDR1 reads MNHEY; CDR2 reads SVGAGI. The V gene lost 9 bases and the J gene lost 3 bases, with 12 bases spanning the gap. This CDR3 is built from 12 residues. Amplification used 60 Vbeta primers and 13 Jbeta primers. TCRdb's table, derived via immunoSEQ multiplex PCR, lists solely in-frame clones and lacks some. Of around 100,000 clones in the sample, 60% to 85% are singletons; the top ten hold roughly 5%. It was healthy bone marrow donors who served as donors. Though nominally healthy at sampling, donors likely had unrecorded immune exposures. Study-level results: Later analysis indicated greater clonal expansion among HLA-associated TCR beta chains than among equally common other chains. The authors later linked a missense DCLRE1C variant to TCR beta V- and J-gene trimming.

This clone was seen only once. The antigen is not known. What was sequenced was PBMCs. This chain joins TRBV6-5 and TRBJ2-7; D ambiguous. The receptor was derived from a female donor in good health and CMV-seropositive. The CDR3 spells CASSSGLYEQYF. Written as DNA, the CDR3 is TGTGCCAGTTCCTCGGGTCTCTACGAGCAGTACTTC.